This entry is about one T cell receptor beta chain. No cognate antigen has been identified for it. To determine HCMV serostatus, a commercial ELISA kit was used to detect HCMV-specific IgG in serum. Ficoll density gradient centrifugation was used to isolate peripheral blood mononuclear cells from blood. This entry is derived from a study of T cells expressing NK-cell markers (dated by TCRdb to 2020 to 2022). For the study in its entirety: Fewer than ten donors provided sorted CD3+CD56+NKG2C+, CD3+CD56+NKG2C- and CD3+CD56-NKG2C+ T-cell subsets, whose TCR beta-chain repertoires were profiled. Among the eight sequenced donors, only one was HCMV-seronegative, while the other seven were HCMV-seropositive. The study sequenced eight donors, all healthy volunteers chosen at random: three men and five women. The libraries were sequenced on Illumina HiSeq 2000/2500, MiSeq or NextSeq, producing 2 x 150 bp reads.

Here is what the overall study found, with its caveats: Whether the expanded NKG2C-expressing T cell clones were specific for HCMV antigens remained unclear. In six donors, the dominant CD3+CD56+NKG2C+ clonotypes ranked among the top 10 CD8+ clonotypes, making up about 1.0-8% of CD8+ T cells. Those dominant clonotypes were again the most abundant among CD3+CD56-NKG2C+ cells in four donors, at roughly 25-65%.

Instrument on record: Illumina HiSeq 2000. The TCR beta cDNA libraries were made using 5'RACE template switching, a step that added both a universal primer site and unique molecular identifiers. Synthesis of cDNA was primed from the TCR beta constant segment and was followed by two consecutive PCR amplification steps. The authors' pipeline ran thus. MIGEC handled demultiplexing of the reads and grouping by UMI, while MiTCR was used to assemble and quantify clonotypes. Only TCR cDNA sequences supported by at least two reads were kept to exclude erroneous sequences. The tcR package was used for downstream repertoire analysis, with clonotypes matched between fractions based on CDR3 nucleotide sequence plus V segment. VDJmatch was used to annotate antigen specificity against VDJdb, with one amino acid substitution in CDR3 allowed. TCRdb reprocessed the sequencing reads and holds a single record per CDR3 protein sequence, with no DNA. Clone size and V and J calls follow TCRdb, not the original study. The sample's records list some 150,000 distinct CDR3 sequences. Together, the top ten hold roughly a third of the sample.

The germline V gene supplies CDR1 SGHNT and CDR2 YENEEA. From the cysteine up to the phenylalanine, the CDR3 has a length of 16 residues. DNA for this receptor is not on file. Sequenced input: blood T cells: a sorted CD56 or NKG2C T cell subset, CD4+ or CD8+ T cells, or bulk PBMC T cells (not recorded which). This clonotype was obtained from a woman between 45 and 60 years old in good health. Donor details come from another sample of the same person, matched by shared clones. This sequence uses TRBV11-3 and TRBJ2-1; without DNA, the TCRdb call of TRBD2 cannot be checked. The encoded CDR3 is CASSLRLTSGPDEQFF.